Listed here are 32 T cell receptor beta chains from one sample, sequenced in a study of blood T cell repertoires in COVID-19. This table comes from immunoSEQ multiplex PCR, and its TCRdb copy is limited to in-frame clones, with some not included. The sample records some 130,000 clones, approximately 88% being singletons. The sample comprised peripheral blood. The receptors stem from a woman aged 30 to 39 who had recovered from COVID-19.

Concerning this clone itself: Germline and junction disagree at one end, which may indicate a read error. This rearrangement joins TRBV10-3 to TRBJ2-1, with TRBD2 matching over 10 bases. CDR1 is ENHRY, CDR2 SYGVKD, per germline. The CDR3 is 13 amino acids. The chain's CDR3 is CAISETSGNRAVF. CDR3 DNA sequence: TGTGCCATCAGTGAAACTAGCGGGAATCGGGCCGTCTTC.

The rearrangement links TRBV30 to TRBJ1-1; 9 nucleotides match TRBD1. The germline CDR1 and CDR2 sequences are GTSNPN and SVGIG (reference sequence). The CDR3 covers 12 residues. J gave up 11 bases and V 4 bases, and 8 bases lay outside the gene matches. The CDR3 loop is CAWKGQGSLAFF. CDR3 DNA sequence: TGTGCCTGGAAGGGACAGGGCAGCCTGGCTTTCTTT.

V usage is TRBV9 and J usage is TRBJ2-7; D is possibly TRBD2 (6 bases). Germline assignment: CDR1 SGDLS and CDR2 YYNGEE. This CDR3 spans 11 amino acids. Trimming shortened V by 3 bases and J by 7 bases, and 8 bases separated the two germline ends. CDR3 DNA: TGTGCCAGCAGCGGGGGGGTAGAGCAGTACTTC. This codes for CASSGGVEQYF.

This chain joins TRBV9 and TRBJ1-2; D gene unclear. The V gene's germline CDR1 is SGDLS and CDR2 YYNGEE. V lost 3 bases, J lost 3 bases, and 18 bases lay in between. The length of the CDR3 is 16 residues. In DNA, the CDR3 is TGTGCCAGCAGCGGGGGTTGGACTGGGGAGGACTATGGCTACACCTTC. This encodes CASSGGWTGEDYGYTF.

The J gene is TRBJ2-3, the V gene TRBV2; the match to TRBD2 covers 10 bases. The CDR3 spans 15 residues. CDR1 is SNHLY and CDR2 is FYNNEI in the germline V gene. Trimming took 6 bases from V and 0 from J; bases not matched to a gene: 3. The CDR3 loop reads CASRPGLASTDTQYF. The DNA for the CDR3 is TGTGCCAGCAGGCCGGGACTAGCGAGCACAGATACGCAGTATTTT.

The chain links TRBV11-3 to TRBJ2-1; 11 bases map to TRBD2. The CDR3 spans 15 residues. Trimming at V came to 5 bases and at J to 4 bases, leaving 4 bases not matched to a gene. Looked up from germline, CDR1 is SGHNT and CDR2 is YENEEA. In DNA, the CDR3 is TGTGCCAGCAGCCCCCGACTAGCGGGGTACAATGAGCAGTTCTTC. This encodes CASSPRLAGYNEQFF. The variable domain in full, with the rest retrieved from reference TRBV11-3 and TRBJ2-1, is EAGVVQSPRYKIIEKKQPVAFWCNPISGHNTLYWYLQNLGQGPELLIRYENEEAVDDSQLPKDRFSAERLKGVDSTLKIQPAELGDSAVYLCASSPRLAGYNEQFFGPGTRLTVL.

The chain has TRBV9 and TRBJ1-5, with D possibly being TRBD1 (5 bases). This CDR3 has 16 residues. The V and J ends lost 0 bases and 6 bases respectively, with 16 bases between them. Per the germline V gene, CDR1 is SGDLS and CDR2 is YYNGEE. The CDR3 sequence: CASSVALGAGTQPQHF. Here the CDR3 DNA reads TGTGCCAGCAGCGTAGCTCTAGGGGCTGGTACTCAGCCCCAGCATTTT.

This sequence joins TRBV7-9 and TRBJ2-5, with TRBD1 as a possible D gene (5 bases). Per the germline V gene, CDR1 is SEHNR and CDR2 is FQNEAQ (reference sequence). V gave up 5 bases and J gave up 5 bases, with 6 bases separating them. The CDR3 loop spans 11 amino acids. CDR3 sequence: CASSPGETQYF. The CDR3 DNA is TGTGCCAGCAGCCCAGGGGAGACCCAGTACTTC.

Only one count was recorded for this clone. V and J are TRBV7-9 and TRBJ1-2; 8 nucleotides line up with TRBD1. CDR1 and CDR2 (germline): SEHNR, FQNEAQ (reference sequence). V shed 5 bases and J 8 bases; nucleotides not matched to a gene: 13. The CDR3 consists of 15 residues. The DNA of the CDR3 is TGTGCCAGCAGCCCATCGGGCCAGGGGGCGGGGGGCTACACCTTC. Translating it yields CASSPSGQGAGGYTF.

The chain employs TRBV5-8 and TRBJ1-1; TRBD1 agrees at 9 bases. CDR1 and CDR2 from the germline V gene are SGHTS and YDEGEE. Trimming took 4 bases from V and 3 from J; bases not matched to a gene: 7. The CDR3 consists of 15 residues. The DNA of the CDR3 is TGTGCCAGCAGCCCACTGACAGGGGGGGACACTGAAGCTTTCTTT. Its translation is CASSPLTGGDTEAFF. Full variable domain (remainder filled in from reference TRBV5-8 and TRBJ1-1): EAGVTQSPTHLIKTRGQQATLRCSPISGHTSVYWYQQALGLGLQFLLWYDEGEERNRGNFPPRFSGRQFPNYSSELNVNALELEDSALYLCASSPLTGGDTEAFFGQGTRLTVV.

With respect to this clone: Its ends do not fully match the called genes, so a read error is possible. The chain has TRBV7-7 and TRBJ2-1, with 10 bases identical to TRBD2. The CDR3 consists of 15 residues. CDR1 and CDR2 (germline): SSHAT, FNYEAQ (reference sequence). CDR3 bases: TGTGCTAGCAGCTCACTAGCGGGAAAAGGAAATGAGCAGTTCTTC. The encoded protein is CASSSLAGKGNEQFF.

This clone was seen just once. The CDR3 spells CASSPGTGPGYGYTF. The CDR3 DNA reads TGTGCCAGTAGTCCCGGGACAGGGCCAGGCTATGGCTACACCTTC. V and J are TRBV19 and TRBJ1-2; TRBD1 agrees at 9 bases. CDR3 length: 15 amino acids. Trimming at V came to 5 bases and at J to 4 bases, leaving 8 bases not matched to a gene. Germline V CDR1 and CDR2: LNHDA, SQIVND (reference sequence).

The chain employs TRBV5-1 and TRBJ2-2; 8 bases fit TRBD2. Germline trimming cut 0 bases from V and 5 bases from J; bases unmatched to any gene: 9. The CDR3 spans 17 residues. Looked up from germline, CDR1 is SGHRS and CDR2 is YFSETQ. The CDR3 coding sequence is TGCGCCAGCAGCTTGGAAGTAATAGCGGGGAGTACCGGGGAGCTGTTTTTT. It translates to CASSLEVIAGSTGELFF.

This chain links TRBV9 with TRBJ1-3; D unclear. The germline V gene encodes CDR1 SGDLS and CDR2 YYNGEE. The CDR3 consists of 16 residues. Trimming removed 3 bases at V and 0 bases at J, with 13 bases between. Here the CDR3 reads CASSAEHALSGNTIYF. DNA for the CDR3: TGTGCCAGCAGCGCCGAACACGCTCTCTCTGGAAACACCATATATTTT.

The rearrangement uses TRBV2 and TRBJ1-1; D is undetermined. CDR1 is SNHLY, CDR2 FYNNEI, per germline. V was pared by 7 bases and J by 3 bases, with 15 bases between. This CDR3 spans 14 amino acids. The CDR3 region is CASTALQTHTEAFF. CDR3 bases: TGTGCCAGCACAGCCCTACAGACCCACACTGAAGCTTTCTTT.

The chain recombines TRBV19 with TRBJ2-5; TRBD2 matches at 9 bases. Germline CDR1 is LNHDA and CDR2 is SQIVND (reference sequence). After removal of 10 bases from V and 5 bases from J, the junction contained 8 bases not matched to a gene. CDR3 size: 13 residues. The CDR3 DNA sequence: TGTGCCACCAGCGGGAGGATGGTTGAGACCCAGTACTTC. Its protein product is CATSGRMVETQYF.

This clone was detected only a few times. The chain's CDR3 is CASSEYLGQGADYGYTF. The CDR3 DNA reads as TGCGCCAGCAGTGAGTACCTGGGACAGGGGGCTGACTATGGCTACACCTTC. The gene calls are TRBV10-2 and TRBJ1-2; TRBD1 agrees at 12 bases. Per germline, CDR1 WSHSY and CDR2 SAAADI. The CDR3 is made up of 17 amino acids. Losses at the gene ends were 1 base for V and 3 bases for J; bases not matched to a gene: 6.

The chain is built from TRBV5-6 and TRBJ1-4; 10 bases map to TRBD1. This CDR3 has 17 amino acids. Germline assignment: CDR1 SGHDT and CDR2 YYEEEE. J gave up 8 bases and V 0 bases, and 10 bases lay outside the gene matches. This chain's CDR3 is CASSLGLGDRGTEKLFF. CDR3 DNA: TGTGCCAGCAGCTTGGGCCTCGGGGACAGGGGAACCGAAAAACTGTTTTTT.

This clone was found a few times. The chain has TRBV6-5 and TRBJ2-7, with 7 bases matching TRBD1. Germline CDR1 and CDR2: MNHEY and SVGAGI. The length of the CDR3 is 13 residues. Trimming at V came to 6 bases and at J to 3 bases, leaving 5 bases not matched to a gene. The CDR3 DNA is TGTGCCAGCAGACTTCGGGACAGCTACGAGCAGTACTTC. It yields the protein CASRLRDSYEQYF.

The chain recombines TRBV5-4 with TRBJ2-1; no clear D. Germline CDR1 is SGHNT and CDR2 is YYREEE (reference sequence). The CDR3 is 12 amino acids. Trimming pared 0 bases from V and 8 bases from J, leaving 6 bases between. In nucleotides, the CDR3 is TGTGCCAGCAGCTTGGCCCAGGATGAGCAGTTCTTC. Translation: CASSLAQDEQFF.

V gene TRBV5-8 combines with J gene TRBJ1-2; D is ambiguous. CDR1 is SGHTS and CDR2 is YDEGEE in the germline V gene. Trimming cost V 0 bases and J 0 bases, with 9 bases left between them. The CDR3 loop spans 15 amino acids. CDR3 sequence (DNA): TGTGCCAGCAGCTTGGGGATAACAGCTAACTATGGCTACACCTTC. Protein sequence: CASSLGITANYGYTF.

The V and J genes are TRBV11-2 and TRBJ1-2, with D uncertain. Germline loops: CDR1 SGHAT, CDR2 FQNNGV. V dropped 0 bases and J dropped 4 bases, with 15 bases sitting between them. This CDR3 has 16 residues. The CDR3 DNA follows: TGTGCCAGCAGCTTAGATTTCGGAGTGAGTAGCTATGGCTACACCTTC. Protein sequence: CASSLDFGVSSYGYTF.

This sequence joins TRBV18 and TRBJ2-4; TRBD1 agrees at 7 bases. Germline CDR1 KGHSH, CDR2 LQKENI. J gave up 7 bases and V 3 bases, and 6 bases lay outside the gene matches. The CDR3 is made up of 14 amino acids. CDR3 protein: CASSPGTDRNIQYF. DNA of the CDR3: TGTGCCAGCTCACCCGGGACAGACAGGAACATTCAGTACTTC. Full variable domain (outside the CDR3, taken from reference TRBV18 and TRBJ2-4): NAGVMQNPRHLVRRRGQEARLRCSPMKGHSHVYWYRQLPEEGLKFMVYLQKENIIDESGMPKERFSAEFPKEGPSILRIQQVVRGDSAAYFCASSPGTDRNIQYFGAGTRLSVL.

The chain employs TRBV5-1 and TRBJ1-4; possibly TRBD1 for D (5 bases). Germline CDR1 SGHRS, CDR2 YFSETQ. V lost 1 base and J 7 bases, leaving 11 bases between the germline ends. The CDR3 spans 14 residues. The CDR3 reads CASSLFAGGEKLFF. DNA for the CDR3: TGCGCCAGCAGCTTGTTCGCGGGGGGTGAAAAACTGTTTTTT.

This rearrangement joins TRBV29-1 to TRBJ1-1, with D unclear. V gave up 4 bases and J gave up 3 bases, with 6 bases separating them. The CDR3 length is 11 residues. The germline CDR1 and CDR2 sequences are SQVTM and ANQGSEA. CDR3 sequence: CSVVRDTEAFF. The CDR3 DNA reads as TGCAGCGTTGTCCGGGACACTGAAGCTTTCTTT.

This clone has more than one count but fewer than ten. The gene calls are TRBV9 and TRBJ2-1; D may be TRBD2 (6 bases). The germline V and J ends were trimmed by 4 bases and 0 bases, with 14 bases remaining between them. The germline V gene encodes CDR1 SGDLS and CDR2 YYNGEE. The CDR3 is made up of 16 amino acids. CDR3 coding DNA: TGTGCCAGCAGCAGAGGGACTCCTAGCTCCTACAATGAGCAGTTCTTC. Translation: CASSRGTPSSYNEQFF.

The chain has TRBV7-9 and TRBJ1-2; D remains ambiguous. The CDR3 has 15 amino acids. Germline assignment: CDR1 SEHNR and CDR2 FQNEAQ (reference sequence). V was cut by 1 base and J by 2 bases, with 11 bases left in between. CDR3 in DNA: TGTGCCAGCAGCTTAGGGGCAGGTGCAAACTATGGCTACACCTTC. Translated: CASSLGAGANYGYTF. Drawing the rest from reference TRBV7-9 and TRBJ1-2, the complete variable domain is DTGVSQNPRHKITKRGQNVTFRCDPISEHNRLYWYRQTLGQGPEFLTYFQNEAQLEKSRLLSDRFSAERPKGSFSTLEIQRTEQGDSAMYLCASSLGAGANYGYTFGSGTRLTVV.

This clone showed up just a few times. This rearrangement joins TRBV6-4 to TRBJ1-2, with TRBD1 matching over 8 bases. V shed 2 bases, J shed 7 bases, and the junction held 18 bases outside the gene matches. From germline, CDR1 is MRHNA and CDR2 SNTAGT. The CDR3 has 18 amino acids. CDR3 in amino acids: CASSDKRQGAYRGAGYTF. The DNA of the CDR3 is TGTGCCAGCAGTGACAAAAGGCAGGGGGCCTATCGCGGTGCTGGCTACACCTTC.

The CDR3 nucleotides read TGTGCCAGAAGACGATTTTCTCCCGGGAGACTGGATGGCTACACCTTC. It yields the protein CARRRFSPGRLDGYTF. The rearrangement links TRBV5-3 to TRBJ1-2; D is unclear. TRBV5-3 is marked as an open reading frame, function uncertain. Trimming left V 5 bases short and J 6 bases short, with 23 bases between. This CDR3 has 16 amino acids.

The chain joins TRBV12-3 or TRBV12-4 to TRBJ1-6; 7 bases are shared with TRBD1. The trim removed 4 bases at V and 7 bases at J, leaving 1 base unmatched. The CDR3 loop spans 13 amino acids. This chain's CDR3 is CASSSTGNSPLHF. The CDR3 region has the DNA TGTGCCAGCAGTTCGACAGGGAATTCACCCCTCCACTTT.

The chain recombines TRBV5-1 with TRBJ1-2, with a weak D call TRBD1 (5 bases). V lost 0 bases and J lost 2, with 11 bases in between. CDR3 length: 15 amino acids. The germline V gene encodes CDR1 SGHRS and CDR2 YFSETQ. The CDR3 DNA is TGCGCCAGCAGCTTGGATTCCAGGGAAAACTATGGCTACACCTTC. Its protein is CASSLDSRENYGYTF. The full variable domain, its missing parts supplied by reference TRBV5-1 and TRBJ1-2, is KAGVTQTPRYLIKTRGQQVTLSCSPISGHRSVSWYQQTPGQGLQFLFEYFSETQRNKGNFPGRFSGRQFSNSRSEMNVSTLELGDSALYLCASSLDSRENYGYTFGSGTRLTVV.

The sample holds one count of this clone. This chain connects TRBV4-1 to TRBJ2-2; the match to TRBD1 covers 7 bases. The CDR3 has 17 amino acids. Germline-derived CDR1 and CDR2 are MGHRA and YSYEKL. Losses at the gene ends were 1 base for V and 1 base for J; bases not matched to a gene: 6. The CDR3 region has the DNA TGCGCCAGCAGCCAAGCGATAGGGGGCCAGAACACCGGGGAGCTGTTTTTT. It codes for CASSQAIGGQNTGELFF.